Sequencing of this T cell receptor beta chain was carried out in a study of cytomegalovirus exposure and HLA in healthy donors. 60 Vbeta and 13 Jbeta primers were used in PCR. Generated by immunoSEQ multiplex PCR, the TCRdb table keeps only in-frame clones and is missing some. This sample has 150,000 to 160,000 clones, with approximately 80% found just once. The receptor comes from a woman aged 40 to 49 in good health and CMV-seropositive. The specimen sequenced was PBMCs.

CDR3 sequence (DNA): TGCGCCAGCAGCTTGGATGGGGCGAGCAACTATGGCTACACCTTC. Translation: CASSLDGASNYGYTF. This chain links TRBV5-1 with TRBJ1-2, with D possibly TRBD1 on 5 matching bases. Germline loops: CDR1 SGHRS, CDR2 YFSETQ. The ends were cut back, 0 bases at V and 2 bases at J, with 11 bases in the middle. This CDR3 spans 15 amino acids.